Below, one TCR beta chain is given with its context. Its antigen is undetermined. The sample comes from a study of cytomegalovirus exposure and HLA in healthy donors. Trimming at V came to 7 bases and at J to 9 bases, leaving 17 bases not matched to a gene. This CDR3 has 14 residues. The germline V gene encodes CDR1 SQVTM and CDR2 ANQGSEA. Broader study findings: In a later analysis, an Asian-associated ancestry cluster reportedly showed fewer N-insertions than the approximately 660-donor mean. Researchers reported in a later analysis that common viral pathogens appeared linked to several top clusters. More clonal expansion characterized HLA-associated TCR beta chains than equally common others in a later analysis.

13 Jbeta primers and 60 Vbeta primers were used for the PCR. Sequenced by immunoSEQ multiplex PCR; TCRdb stores in-frame clones only, minus some. The repertoire holds approximately 220,000 clones, with approximately 79% as singletons. The material sequenced was PBMCs. This receptor was taken from a male donor in good health and CMV-seronegative. The gene calls are TRBV29-1 and TRBJ1-1, with 7 bases aligning to TRBD1. The CDR3 loop is CSGRDSQHGGKAFF. CDR3 DNA sequence: TGCAGCGGTCGGGACAGCCAACATGGCGGTAAAGCTTTCTTT.